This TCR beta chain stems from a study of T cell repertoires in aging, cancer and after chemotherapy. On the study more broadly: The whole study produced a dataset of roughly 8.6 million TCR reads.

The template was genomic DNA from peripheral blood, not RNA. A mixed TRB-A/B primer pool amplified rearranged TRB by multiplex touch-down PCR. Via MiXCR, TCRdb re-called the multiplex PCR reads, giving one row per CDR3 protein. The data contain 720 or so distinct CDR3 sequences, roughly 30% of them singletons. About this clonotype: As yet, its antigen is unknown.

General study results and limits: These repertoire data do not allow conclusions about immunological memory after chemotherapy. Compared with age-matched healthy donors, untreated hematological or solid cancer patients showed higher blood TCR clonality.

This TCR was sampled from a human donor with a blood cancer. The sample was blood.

CDR3 coding DNA: TGTGCCAGCTCAATTGGGGATGGGTACGAGCAGTACTTC. Amino acids: CASSIGDGYEQYF. This sequence joins TRBV18 and TRBJ2-7; no clear D. This CDR3 has 13 amino acids. From germline, CDR1 is KGHSH and CDR2 LQKENI. V was clipped by 5 bases and J by 4 bases, with 12 bases between them.